The 21 T cell receptor beta chains below were found in one sample sequenced in a study of shared clonotypes between healthy human individuals. The assay was immunoSEQ multiplex PCR, and TCRdb's table has in-frame clones only and misses some. Here the sample spans about 1.1 million clones, around 78% being singletons. Material for sequencing was memory CD4+ T cells from PBMCs. Subset in this sample: CD45RA-negative fraction. Receptors were obtained from a man aged 18 to 35 in good health. Some clones in this sample may be carry-over from other donors' samples.

The genes are TRBV27 and TRBJ1-5, with D perhaps matching TRBD1 (5 bases). Germline CDR1 and CDR2: MNHEY and SMNVEV (reference sequence). The CDR3 is made up of 15 amino acids. Trimming left V 4 bases short and J 10 bases short, with 20 bases between. In nucleotides, the CDR3 is TGTGCCAGCAGTTCGCGGGACGGGCGAGGCGGCCCCCAGCATTTT. Amino acid sequence: CASSSRDGRGGPQHF.

This chain links TRBV5-5 with TRBJ2-5; unclear D gene. The CDR3 covers 13 residues. Trimming removed 0 bases from V and 4 bases from J, with 7 bases in between. Germline CDR1 reads SGHKS; CDR2 reads YYEKEE (reference sequence). In DNA form, the CDR3 reads TGTGCCAGCAGCTTGGGGGCCGGAGAGACCCAGTACTTC. Translated, it gives CASSLGAGETQYF. The variable domain in full, completed from reference TRBV5-5 and TRBJ2-5, reads DAGVTQSPTHLIKTRGQQVTLRCSPISGHKSVSWYQQVLGQGPQFIFQYYEKEERGRGNFPDRFSARQFPNYSSELNVNALLLGDSALYLCASSLGAGETQYFGPGTRLLVL.

This clone occurred many times. The sample holds other DNA sequences that translate to the same CDR3. The chain uses TRBV2 and TRBJ2-7, with 9 bases aligning to TRBD1. The V gene's germline CDR1 is SNHLY and CDR2 FYNNEI. J was trimmed by 3 bases and V by 5 bases; bases with no gene match: 5. The CDR3 has 14 residues. The CDR3 sequence is CASSWDREGYEQYF. The CDR3 coding sequence is TGTGCCAGCAGTTGGGACAGGGAGGGCTACGAGCAGTACTTC.

In the case of this clone: This likely reflects a read error, since a far larger clone is one base away. Other nucleotide sequences from this sample produce the same CDR3. The V gene is TRBV28, the J gene TRBJ1-2, with 7 bases aligning to TRBD1. Germline V CDR1 and CDR2: MDHEN, SYDVKM. With V trimmed by 4 bases and J by 6 bases, 8 bases remained unmatched. The CDR3 runs to 14 residues. The CDR3 DNA reads TGTGCCAGCAGTTCCCTGACAGGGCTCCATGGCTACACCTTC. As protein: CASSSLTGLHGYTF.

V usage is TRBV28 and J usage is TRBJ1-2; D is undetermined. Germline-derived CDR1 and CDR2 are MDHEN and SYDVKM. Trimming took off 8 bases at V and 8 bases at J, with 18 bases between the two ends. The CDR3 is 13 amino acids. DNA for the CDR3: TGTGCCAGCCAAAACTTCGGGATCGGGGGCTACACCTTC. Amino acids: CASQNFGIGGYTF.

The table lists this clone with a few counts. The CDR3 sequence is CATMGHTEAFF. Written as DNA, the CDR3 is TGTGCCACCATGGGGCACACTGAAGCTTTCTTT. V and J are TRBV10-3 and TRBJ1-1; maybe TRBD1 (5 bases). The CDR3 length is 11 residues. The V end lost 10 bases, the J end lost 3 bases, and 9 bases lay between the germline ends. CDR1 ENHRY and CDR2 SYGVKD come from the germline V gene.

Remarks on this clone: Other DNA sequences within the sample encode an identical CDR3. V usage is TRBV5-1 and J usage is TRBJ2-1; D is possibly TRBD1 (5 bases). This CDR3 spans 14 amino acids. V lost 5 bases to trimming and J lost 0 bases, with 9 bases between them. Germline V lookup: CDR1 SGHRS, CDR2 YFSETQ. The CDR3 DNA reads as TGCGCCAGCAGTTCCCAGGGCTCCTACAATGAGCAGTTCTTC. Amino acids: CASSSQGSYNEQFF.

V and J are TRBV4-2 and TRBJ2-1; weak D call: TRBD1 (5 bases). Germline CDR1 and CDR2: LGHNA and YNFKEQ. The CDR3 contains 14 residues. Trimming took off 3 bases at V and 5 bases at J, with 11 bases between the two ends. CDR3 loop: CASSHQGAHNEQFF. In DNA, the CDR3 is TGTGCCAGCAGCCACCAAGGGGCCCACAATGAGCAGTTCTTC.

This rearrangement joins TRBV30 to TRBJ2-5, with 12 bases matching TRBD2. Germline CDR1 and CDR2: GTSNPN and SVGIG (reference sequence). This CDR3 has 13 residues. Germline trimming cut 5 bases from V and 4 bases from J; bases unmatched to any gene: 2. The CDR3 nucleotides are TGTGCCTGGCAGGGACTAGCGGGAGAGACCCAGTACTTC. Protein: CAWQGLAGETQYF.

J is TRBJ2-5 and V is TRBV28, with D uncertain. V was trimmed by 8 bases and J by 2 bases, leaving 15 bases between them. Germline CDR1 MDHEN, CDR2 SYDVKM. The CDR3 loop spans 14 amino acids. CDR3 sequence: CASRPTWQQETQYF. CDR3 DNA: TGTGCCAGCCGACCGACGTGGCAGCAAGAGACCCAGTACTTC.

This chain links TRBV7-2 with TRBJ2-7; 8 bases are shared with TRBD1. Germline V gives CDR1 SGHTA, CDR2 FQGNSA. CDR3 length: 15 residues. V was clipped by 4 bases and J by 2 bases; unmatched bases: 7. The CDR3 sequence: CASSSQGVSTYEQYF. CDR3 nucleotides: TGTGCCAGCAGCTCACAGGGGGTTTCCACCTACGAGCAGTACTTC. The variable domain in full, completed from reference TRBV7-2 and TRBJ2-7, reads GAGVSQSPSNKVTEKGKDVELRCDPISGHTALYWYRQSLGQGLEFLIYFQGNSAPDKSGLPSDRFSAERTGGSVSTLTIQRTQQEDSAVYLCASSSQGVSTYEQYFGPGTRLTVT.

CDR3 DNA: TGTGCCAGCACCCCTCATACAACCCCCAACACTGAAGCTTTCTTT. This sequence encodes CASTPHTTPNTEAFF. The V gene is TRBV5-4, the J gene TRBJ1-1; unclear D gene. This CDR3 contains 15 residues. V gave up 6 bases and J gave up 2 bases, with 17 bases separating them. Germline lookup yields CDR1 SGHNT and CDR2 YYREEE (reference sequence).

The genes are TRBV6-5 and TRBJ1-2; no firm D call. The CDR3 consists of 16 residues. V gave up 0 bases and J gave up 7 bases, with 18 bases separating them. The germline CDR1 and CDR2 sequences are MNHEY and SVGAGI. The CDR3 here is CASSYSLQIGRGGYTF. CDR3 sequence (DNA): TGTGCCAGCAGTTACTCACTCCAGATAGGGAGAGGTGGCTACACCTTC.

This clone was observed a handful of times. The V call is TRBV5-4, the J call TRBJ1-3; possibly TRBD1 for D (6 bases). From germline, CDR1 is SGHNT and CDR2 YYREEE (reference sequence). The CDR3 extends over 13 amino acids. The germline V and J ends were trimmed by 10 bases and 4 bases, with 15 bases remaining between them. The CDR3 DNA reads TGTGCCGGAAGGGACATCTCAGGAAACACCATATATTTT. Amino acid sequence: CAGRDISGNTIYF.

As regards this clone: The identical CDR3 is also encoded by other nucleotide sequences in the sample. The chain carries TRBV30 and TRBJ2-3; D unresolved. Trimming took off 0 bases at V and 5 bases at J, with 3 bases between the two ends. Germline loops: CDR1 GTSNPN, CDR2 SVGIG (reference sequence). The CDR3 loop spans 11 amino acids. This CDR3 reads CAWSVEDTQYF. The CDR3 DNA sequence: TGTGCCTGGAGTGTAGAAGATACGCAGTATTTT.

V and J are TRBV5-6 and TRBJ1-1, with unresolved D. This CDR3 is 14 amino acids long. Germline V lookup: CDR1 SGHDT, CDR2 YYEEEE. V shed 4 bases and J shed 7 bases, with 17 bases lying between them. CDR3 protein: CASSLGPGIYEAFF. CDR3 nucleotides: TGTGCCAGCAGCCTGGGCCCGGGGATATATGAAGCTTTCTTT.

The V call is TRBV6-4, the J call TRBJ2-3; TRBD2 matches 9 bases. With V trimmed by 2 bases and J by 6 bases, 6 bases remained unmatched. The germline gives CDR1 MRHNA, CDR2 SNTAGT. CDR3 size: 15 residues. This CDR3 reads CASSDQPSGTDTQYF. DNA of the CDR3: TGTGCCAGCAGTGACCAGCCTAGCGGGACGGATACGCAGTATTTT.

This clone was detected a few times. This chain uses TRBV18 with TRBJ2-2; D is perhaps TRBD2 (5 bases). V lost 3 bases to trimming and J lost 4 bases, with 15 bases between them. CDR3 length equals 16 residues. The germline CDR1 and CDR2 sequences are KGHSH and LQKENI. The CDR3 sequence: CASSPPGNSFTGELFF. CDR3 in DNA: TGTGCCAGCTCACCCCCGGGGAACAGCTTCACCGGGGAGCTGTTTTTT. The whole variable domain, remainder taken from reference TRBV18 and TRBJ2-2, is NAGVMQNPRHLVRRRGQEARLRCSPMKGHSHVYWYRQLPEEGLKFMVYLQKENIIDESGMPKERFSAEFPKEGPSILRIQQVVRGDSAAYFCASSPPGNSFTGELFFGEGSRLTVL.

This sequence joins TRBV2 and TRBJ1-5, with D perhaps matching TRBD1 (6 bases). Trimming pared 6 bases from V and 7 bases from J, leaving 16 bases between. The length of the CDR3 is 14 residues. CDR1 and CDR2 from the germline V gene are SNHLY and FYNNEI. CDR3 in DNA: TGTGCCAGCAGCGACCTAGTGACAGGCCAGCCCCAGCATTTT. This translates into CASSDLVTGQPQHF.

For this clone: This CDR3 is also generated by other DNA sequences in the sample. The chain couples TRBV5-1 to TRBJ2-2; D may be TRBD1 (6 bases). Trimming took off 4 bases at V and 3 bases at J, with 13 bases between the two ends. CDR1 and CDR2 from the germline V gene are SGHRS and YFSETQ. The CDR3 contains 15 residues. The DNA of the CDR3 is TGCGCCAGCAGCCCCAGGACAGCCTACACCGGGGAGCTGTTTTTT. This gives the protein CASSPRTAYTGELFF.

Written as DNA, the CDR3 is TGTGCCAGCAGTTTAGGCGGGGGACTAGCTGTGAATGAGCAGTTCTTC. Its translation: CASSLGGGLAVNEQFF. The chain combines TRBV28 with TRBJ2-1; TRBD2 matches 9 bases. J lost 7 bases, V lost 2 bases, and 9 bases had no gene match. This CDR3 spans 16 amino acids. CDR1 and CDR2 (germline): MDHEN, SYDVKM.